This record covers a single TCR beta chain. The V gene's germline CDR1 is MDHEN and CDR2 SYDVKM. The CDR3 has 14 residues. V shed 7 bases and J shed 6 bases, with 16 bases lying between them. The cohort comprised adults aged about 18 to 90 years residing in under 25 US areas. Self-reported history from a screening survey and questionnaire set each donor's cohort. This sample is part of a study of blood T cell repertoires in COVID-19. Study summary: From T cells, B-cell-depleted T cells, or PBMCs came the material, which was cDNA or gDNA.

Here immunoSEQ multiplex PCR was the method, and the copy in TCRdb shows in-frame clones only, minus some. The sample lists more than 250,000 clones; around 90% were seen once. The receptor was isolated from a woman between 18 and 29 years old with acute COVID-19. Sequenced sample: PBMCs or T cells enriched from blood (not recorded which). The genes are TRBV28 and TRBJ1-5; D is unresolved. CDR3 sequence: CASKARPGGQPQHF. Written as DNA, the CDR3 is TGTGCCAGCAAGGCCCGTCCCGGCGGTCAGCCCCAGCATTTT.